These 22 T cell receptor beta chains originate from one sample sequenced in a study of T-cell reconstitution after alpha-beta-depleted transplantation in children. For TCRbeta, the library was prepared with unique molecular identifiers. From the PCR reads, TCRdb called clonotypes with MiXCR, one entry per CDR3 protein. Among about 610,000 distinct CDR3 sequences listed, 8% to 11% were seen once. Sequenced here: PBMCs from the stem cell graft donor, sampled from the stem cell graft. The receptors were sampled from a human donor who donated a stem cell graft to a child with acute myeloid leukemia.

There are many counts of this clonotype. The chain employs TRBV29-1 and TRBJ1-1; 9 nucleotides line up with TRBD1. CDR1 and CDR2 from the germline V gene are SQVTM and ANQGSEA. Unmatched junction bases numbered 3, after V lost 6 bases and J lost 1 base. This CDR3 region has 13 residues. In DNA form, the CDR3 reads TGCAGCGTCCCGGGACAGGGGAACACTGAAGCTTTCTTT. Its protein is CSVPGQGNTEAFF.

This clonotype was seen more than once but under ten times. The CDR3 loop is CATSRGGLGSPLHF. The CDR3 DNA reads TGTGCCACCAGCAGAGGGGGACTGGGGTCTCCCCTCCACTTT. This chain joins TRBV15 and TRBJ1-6, with D maybe TRBD1 (5 bases). V lost 1 base, J lost 13 bases, and 14 bases lay in between. The CDR3 is 14 amino acids. CDR1 LNHNV and CDR2 YYDKDF come from the germline V gene (reference sequence). Filled out from reference TRBV15 and TRBJ1-6, the complete variable domain reads DAMVIQNPRYQVTQFGKPVTLSCSQTLNHNVMYWYQQKSSQAPKLLFHYYDKDFNNEADTPDNFQSRRPNTSFCFLDIRSPGLGDTAMYLCATSRGGLGSPLHFGNGTRLTVT.

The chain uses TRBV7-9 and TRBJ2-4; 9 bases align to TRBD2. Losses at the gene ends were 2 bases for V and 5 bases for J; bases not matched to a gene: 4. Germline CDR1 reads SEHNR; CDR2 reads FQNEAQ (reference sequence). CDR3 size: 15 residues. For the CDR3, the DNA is TGTGCCAGCAGCTTAACTAGCGGGCGCCAAAACATTCAGTACTTC. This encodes CASSLTSGRQNIQYF. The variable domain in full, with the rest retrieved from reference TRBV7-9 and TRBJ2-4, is DTGVSQNPRHKITKRGQNVTFRCDPISEHNRLYWYRQTLGQGPEFLTYFQNEAQLEKSRLLSDRFSAERPKGSFSTLEIQRTEQGDSAMYLCASSLTSGRQNIQYFGAGTRLSVL.

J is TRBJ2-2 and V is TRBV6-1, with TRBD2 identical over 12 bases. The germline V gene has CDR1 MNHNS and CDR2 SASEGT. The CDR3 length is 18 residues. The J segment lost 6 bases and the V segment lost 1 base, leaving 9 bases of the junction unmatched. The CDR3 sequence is CASSEESRLAGVAGELFF. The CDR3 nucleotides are TGTGCCAGCAGTGAAGAATCCCGACTAGCGGGAGTAGCCGGGGAGCTGTTTTTT.

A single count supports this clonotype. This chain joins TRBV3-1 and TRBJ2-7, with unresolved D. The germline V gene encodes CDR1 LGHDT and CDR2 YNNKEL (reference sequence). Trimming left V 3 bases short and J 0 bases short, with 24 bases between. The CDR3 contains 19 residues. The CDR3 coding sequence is TGTGCCAGCAGCCAGATCCCCCCGGTAAGCTGGGTAAGCTCCTACGAGCAGTACTTC. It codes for CASSQIPPVSWVSSYEQYF.

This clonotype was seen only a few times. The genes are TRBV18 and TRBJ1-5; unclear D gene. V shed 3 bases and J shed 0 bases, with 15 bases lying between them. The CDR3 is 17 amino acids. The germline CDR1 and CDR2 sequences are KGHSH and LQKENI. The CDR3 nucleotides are TGTGCCAGCTCACCCAATAGCAGGTCGGATAGCAATCAGCCCCAGCATTTT. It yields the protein CASSPNSRSDSNQPQHF.

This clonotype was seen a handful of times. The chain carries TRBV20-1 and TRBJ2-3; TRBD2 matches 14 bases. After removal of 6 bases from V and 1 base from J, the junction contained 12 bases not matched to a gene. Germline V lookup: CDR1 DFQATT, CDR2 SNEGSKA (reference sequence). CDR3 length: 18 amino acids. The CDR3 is CSASRLAGGPEGTDTQYF. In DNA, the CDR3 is TGCAGTGCCTCCCGACTAGCGGGAGGGCCCGAGGGCACAGATACGCAGTATTTT.

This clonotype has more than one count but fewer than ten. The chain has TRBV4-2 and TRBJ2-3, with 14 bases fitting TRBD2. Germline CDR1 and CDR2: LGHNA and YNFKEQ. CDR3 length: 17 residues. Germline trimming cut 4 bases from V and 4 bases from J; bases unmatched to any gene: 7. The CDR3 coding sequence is TGTGCCAGCAGCCGCGGAGGACTAGCGGGAGGATCAGATACGCAGTATTTT. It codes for CASSRGGLAGGSDTQYF.

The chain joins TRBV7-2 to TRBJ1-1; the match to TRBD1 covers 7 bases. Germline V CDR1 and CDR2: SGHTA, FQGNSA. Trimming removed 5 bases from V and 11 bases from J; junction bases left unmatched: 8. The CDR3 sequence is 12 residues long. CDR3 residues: CASSLRQGGAFF. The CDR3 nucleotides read TGTGCCAGCAGCCTTCGACAGGGCGGTGCTTTCTTT.

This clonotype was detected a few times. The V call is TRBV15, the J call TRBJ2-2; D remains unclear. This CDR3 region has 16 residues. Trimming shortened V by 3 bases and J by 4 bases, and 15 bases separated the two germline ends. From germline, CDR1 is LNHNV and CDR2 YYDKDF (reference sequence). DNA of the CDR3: TGTGCCACCAGCAGTAGCAGCGCGCCGAGCACCGGGGAGCTGTTTTTT. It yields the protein CATSSSSAPSTGELFF.

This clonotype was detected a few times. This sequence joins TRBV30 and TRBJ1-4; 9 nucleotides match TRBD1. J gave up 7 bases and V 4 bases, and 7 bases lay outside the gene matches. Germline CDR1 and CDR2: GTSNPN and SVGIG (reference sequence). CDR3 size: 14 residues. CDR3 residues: CAWTTGGTGEKLFF. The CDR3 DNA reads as TGTGCCTGGACGACAGGGGGGACTGGTGAAAAACTGTTTTTT.

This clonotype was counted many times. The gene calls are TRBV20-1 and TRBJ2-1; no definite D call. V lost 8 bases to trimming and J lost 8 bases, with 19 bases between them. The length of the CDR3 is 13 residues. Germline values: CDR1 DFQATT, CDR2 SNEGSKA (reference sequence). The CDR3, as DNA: TGCAGTCCCATGACCCCGGGTACCGATGAGCAGTTCTTC. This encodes CSPMTPGTDEQFF.

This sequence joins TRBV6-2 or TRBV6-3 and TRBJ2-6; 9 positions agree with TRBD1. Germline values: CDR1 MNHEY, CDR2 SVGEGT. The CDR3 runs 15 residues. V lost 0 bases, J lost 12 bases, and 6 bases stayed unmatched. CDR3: CASSYSRDRAIVLTF. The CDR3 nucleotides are TGTGCCAGCAGTTACTCTCGGGACAGGGCAATCGTCCTGACTTTC.

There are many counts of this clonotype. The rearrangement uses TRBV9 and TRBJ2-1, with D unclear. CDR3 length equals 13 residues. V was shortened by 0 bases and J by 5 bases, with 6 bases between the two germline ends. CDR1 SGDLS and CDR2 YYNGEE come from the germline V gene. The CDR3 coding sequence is TGTGCCAGCAGCGTAGTTCAAGACAATGAGCAGTTCTTC. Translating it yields CASSVVQDNEQFF.

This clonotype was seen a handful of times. The CDR3 sequence: CSARARTGGSYEQYF. In nucleotides, the CDR3 is TGCAGTGCTAGAGCCCGGACAGGGGGCTCGTACGAGCAGTACTTC. The rearrangement joins TRBV20-1 to TRBJ2-7; 11 positions agree with TRBD1. CDR1 DFQATT and CDR2 SNEGSKA come from the germline V gene (reference sequence). V lost 1 base to trimming and J lost 4 bases; unmatched junction nucleotides: 6. The CDR3 has 15 amino acids.

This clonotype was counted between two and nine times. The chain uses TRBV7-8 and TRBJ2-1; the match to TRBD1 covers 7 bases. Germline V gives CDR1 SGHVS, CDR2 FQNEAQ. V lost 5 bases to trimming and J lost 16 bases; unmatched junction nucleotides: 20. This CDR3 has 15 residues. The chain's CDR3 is CASSLPGGQAPRKFF. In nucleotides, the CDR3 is TGTGCCAGCAGCCTCCCGGGTGGACAGGCCCCGAGAAAATTCTTC.

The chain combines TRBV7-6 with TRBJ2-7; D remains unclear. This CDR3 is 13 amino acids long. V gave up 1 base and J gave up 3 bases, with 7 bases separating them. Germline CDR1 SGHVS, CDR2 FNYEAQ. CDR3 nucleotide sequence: TGTGCCAGCAGCTTAGTAGTCGACTACGAGCAGTACTTC. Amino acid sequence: CASSLVVDYEQYF.

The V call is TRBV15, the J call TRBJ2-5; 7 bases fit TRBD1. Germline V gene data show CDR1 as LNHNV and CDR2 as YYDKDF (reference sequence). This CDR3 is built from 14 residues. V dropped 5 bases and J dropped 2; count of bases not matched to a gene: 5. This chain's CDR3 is CATSPIRGQETQYF. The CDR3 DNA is TGTGCCACCAGCCCAATCAGGGGGCAAGAGACCCAGTACTTC.

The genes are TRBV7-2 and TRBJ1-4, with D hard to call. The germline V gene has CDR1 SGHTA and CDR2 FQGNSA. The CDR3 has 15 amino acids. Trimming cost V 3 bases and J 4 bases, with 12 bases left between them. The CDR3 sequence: CASSFSRNLNEKLFF. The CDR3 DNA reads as TGTGCCAGCAGCTTTTCCAGGAACCTTAATGAAAAACTGTTTTTT. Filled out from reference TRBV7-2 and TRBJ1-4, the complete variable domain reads GAGVSQSPSNKVTEKGKDVELRCDPISGHTALYWYRQSLGQGLEFLIYFQGNSAPDKSGLPSDRFSAERTGGSVSTLTIQRTQQEDSAVYLCASSFSRNLNEKLFFGSGTQLSVL.

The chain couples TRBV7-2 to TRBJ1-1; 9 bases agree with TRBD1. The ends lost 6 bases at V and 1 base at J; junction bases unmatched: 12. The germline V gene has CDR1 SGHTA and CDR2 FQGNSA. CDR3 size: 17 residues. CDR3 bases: TGTGCCAGCAGATATGAACAGGGGGCTGGGGGGAACACTGAAGCTTTCTTT. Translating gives CASRYEQGAGGNTEAFF.

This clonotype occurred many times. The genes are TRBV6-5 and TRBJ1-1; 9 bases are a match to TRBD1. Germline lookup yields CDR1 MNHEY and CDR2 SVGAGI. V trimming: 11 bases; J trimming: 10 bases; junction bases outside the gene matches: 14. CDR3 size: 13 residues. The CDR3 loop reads CASTPGQGIGAFF. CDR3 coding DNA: TGTGCCTCCACGCCGGGACAGGGAATCGGAGCTTTCTTT.

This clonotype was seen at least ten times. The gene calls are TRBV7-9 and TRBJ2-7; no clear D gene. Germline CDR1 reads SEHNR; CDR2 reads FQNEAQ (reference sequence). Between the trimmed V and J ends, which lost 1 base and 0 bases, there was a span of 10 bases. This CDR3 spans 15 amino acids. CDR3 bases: TGTGCCAGCAGCTTAGGAATTGTAGGCTCCTACGAGCAGTACTTC. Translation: CASSLGIVGSYEQYF. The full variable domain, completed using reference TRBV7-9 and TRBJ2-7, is DTGVSQNPRHKITKRGQNVTFRCDPISEHNRLYWYRQTLGQGPEFLTYFQNEAQLEKSRLLSDRFSAERPKGSFSTLEIQRTEQGDSAMYLCASSLGIVGSYEQYFGPGTRLTVT.